Below, 19 T cell receptor beta chains from the same sample are listed, as sequenced in a study of T cell responses to AZD1222 COVID-19 vaccine. Data came from immunoSEQ multiplex PCR; TCRdb stores just in-frame clones and leaves some out. The sample records around 66,000 clones, less than 90% being singletons. Sequences were derived from peripheral blood, sampled on day 0 of AZD1222 vaccination. These receptors were taken from an adult in good health.

This chain joins TRBV2 and TRBJ2-5; possible D gene TRBD2, 6 bases. The V gene's germline CDR1 is SNHLY and CDR2 FYNNEI. Deletions cut 4 bases from V and 5 bases from J, with 14 bases between. The CDR3 totals 14 residues. The CDR3 protein is CASSGTPRGETQYF. The CDR3 bases are TGTGCCAGCAGTGGGACACCCCGGGGGGAGACCCAGTACTTC.

The rearrangement links TRBV30 to TRBJ2-7; no firm D call. Germline-derived CDR1 and CDR2 are GTSNPN and SVGIG (reference sequence). The CDR3 runs to 13 residues. The ends were cut back, 3 bases at V and 6 bases at J, with 15 bases in the middle. CDR3 amino acids: CAWRPRPFREQYF. The DNA of the CDR3 is TGTGCCTGGAGACCCCGGCCGTTTCGCGAGCAGTACTTC.

A note on this clone: An end of the junction differs from the germline gene, which may be a read error. The chain uses TRBV28 and TRBJ1-1, with 8 bases that match TRBD1. From germline, CDR1 is MDHEN and CDR2 SYDVKM. The CDR3 runs 13 residues. CDR3 nucleotide sequence: TGTGTCAGCAAGGGACAGGCGAACACTGAAGCTTTCTTT. The encoded protein is CVSKGQANTEAFF.

This rearrangement joins TRBV28 to TRBJ1-2; TRBD1 aligns across 7 bases. CDR1 and CDR2 from the germline V gene are MDHEN and SYDVKM. The CDR3 length is 14 residues. The ends lost 3 bases at V and 8 bases at J; junction bases unmatched: 9. The CDR3 DNA reads TGTGCCAGCAGTTTGAGGGGGCGGATAAAAGGCTACACCTTC. It encodes CASSLRGRIKGYTF.

The J gene is TRBJ2-3, the V gene TRBV6-5; 7 bases match TRBD1. With 7 bases clipped from V and 5 bases from J, the junction kept 12 bases outside the gene matches. Germline V gene sequence: CDR1 MNHEY, CDR2 SVGAGI. There are 15 residues in the CDR3. DNA for the CDR3: TGTGCCAGCACACGGACAGGTCGTCCCGGAGATACGCAGTATTTT. This codes for CASTRTGRPGDTQYF.

The chain links TRBV2 to TRBJ2-2, with 7 bases that match TRBD1. The CDR3 totals 14 residues. CDR1 SNHLY and CDR2 FYNNEI come from the germline V gene. V lost 8 bases and J lost 1; bases outside the gene matches: 4. The CDR3 region has the DNA TGTGCCAGCCAAGGGGACAGGAACACCGGGGAGCTGTTTTTT. This translates into CASQGDRNTGELFF.

This chain joins TRBV27 and TRBJ2-2; 7 nucleotides line up with TRBD1. The CDR3 is made up of 15 amino acids. With 5 bases clipped from V and 6 bases from J, the junction kept 9 bases outside the gene matches. Per the germline V gene, CDR1 is MNHEY and CDR2 is SMNVEV (reference sequence). CDR3 loop: CASSPPPDRAGELFF. The CDR3, as DNA: TGTGCCAGCAGTCCCCCCCCCGACAGGGCCGGGGAGCTGTTTTTT.

This chain uses TRBV27 with TRBJ2-1, with D perhaps given as TRBD1 or TRBD2 (7 bases each). Per the germline V gene, CDR1 is MNHEY and CDR2 is SMNVEV (reference sequence). V gave up 3 bases and J gave up 1 base, with 16 bases separating them. The CDR3 has 17 residues. This CDR3 reads CASSFKGAGVSYNEQFF. The CDR3 coding sequence is TGTGCCAGCAGTTTTAAGGGGGCGGGGGTATCCTACAATGAGCAGTTCTTC.

The genes are TRBV10-2 and TRBJ2-1; 12 bases match TRBD2. CDR3 length: 16 residues. J was trimmed by 2 bases and V by 5 bases; bases with no gene match: 4. The V gene's germline CDR1 is WSHSY and CDR2 SAAADI. CDR3: CASSTTSGRTYNEQFF. In DNA form, the CDR3 reads TGCGCCAGCAGTACGACTAGCGGGAGAACCTACAATGAGCAGTTCTTC.

The chain carries TRBV5-6 and TRBJ2-7; D perhaps matches TRBD2 (5 bases). The CDR3 totals 15 residues. Trimming cost V 2 bases and J 4 bases, with 16 bases left between them. In germline, CDR1 is SGHDT, CDR2 YYEEEE. The CDR3 reads CASSLKWAGTYEQYF. The CDR3 DNA sequence: TGTGCCAGCAGCTTAAAGTGGGCGGGTACGTACGAGCAGTACTTC.

This clone was detected a few times. The chain has TRBV6-1 and TRBJ1-4; D is unresolved. The V end lost 3 bases, the J end lost 8 bases, and 10 bases lay between the germline ends. This CDR3 has 13 residues. The germline gives CDR1 MNHNS, CDR2 SASEGT. The CDR3, as DNA: TGTGCCAGCAGTGATCGGATGTGGGAAAAACTGTTTTTT. Translated, it gives CASSDRMWEKLFF.

V usage is TRBV25-1 and J usage is TRBJ1-2, with 8 bases lining up with TRBD1. This CDR3 contains 16 residues. Germline V CDR1 and CDR2: MGHDK, SYGVNS. Trimming cost V 4 bases and J 3 bases; bases outside gene matches: 10. CDR3 bases: TGTGCCAGCAGTGGAGGGGGTGGACAGGGCCACTATGGCTACACCTTC. Encoded protein: CASSGGGGQGHYGYTF.

The genes are TRBV12-3 or TRBV12-4 and TRBJ2-3; possibly TRBD1 for D (5 bases). CDR3 length: 13 residues. The V gene lost 7 bases and the J gene lost 6 bases, with 14 bases spanning the gap. The CDR3 nucleotides read TGTGCCAGCACCGGAGTGGGGCCTGATACGCAGTATTTT. Translation: CASTGVGPDTQYF.

This chain links TRBV9 with TRBJ1-3, with TRBD1 identical over 7 bases. Per germline, CDR1 SGDLS and CDR2 YYNGEE. The CDR3 has 16 residues. The J segment lost 2 bases and the V segment lost 3 bases, leaving 8 bases of the junction unmatched. The CDR3 spells CASSGRQGGTGNTIYF. The CDR3 DNA follows: TGTGCCAGCAGCGGTAGACAGGGAGGGACTGGAAACACCATATATTTT.

The chain joins TRBV11-2 to TRBJ2-1; 9 bases align to TRBD1. The length of the CDR3 is 13 residues. The germline CDR1 and CDR2 sequences are SGHAT and FQNNGV. Trimming removed 5 bases from V and 7 bases from J; junction bases left unmatched: 3. This CDR3 reads CASSQDRGNEQFF. CDR3 nucleotides: TGTGCCAGCAGCCAGGACAGGGGTAATGAGCAGTTCTTC.

The chain is built from TRBV15 and TRBJ2-7; 8 nucleotides align to TRBD2. V trimming: 0 bases; J trimming: 8 bases; junction bases outside the gene matches: 24. This CDR3 is 20 amino acids long. Germline V gives CDR1 LNHNV, CDR2 YYDKDF (reference sequence). The CDR3 reads CATSRDGFLAGFSPTLKQYF. The DNA for the CDR3 is TGTGCCACCAGCAGAGATGGGTTTCTAGCGGGCTTTTCCCCGACTTTGAAGCAGTACTTC.

This clone was recorded a few times. The chain uses TRBV7-9 and TRBJ2-7; D is ambiguous. Germline assignment: CDR1 SEHNR and CDR2 FQNEAQ (reference sequence). There are 12 residues in the CDR3. The V end lost 7 bases, the J end lost 3 bases, and 10 bases lay between the germline ends. In nucleotides, the CDR3 is TGTGCCAGCACCCCCTCGGACTACGAGCAGTACTTC. Amino acid sequence: CASTPSDYEQYF.

This clone is medium-sized in the sample. The chain carries TRBV4-1 and TRBJ2-3; TRBD2 matches 12 bases. Germline V gene sequence: CDR1 MGHRA, CDR2 YSYEKL. V trimming: 0 bases; J trimming: 2 bases; junction bases outside the gene matches: 3. The CDR3 runs to 17 residues. DNA for the CDR3: TGCGCCAGCAGCCAAGAAACTAGCGGGGGGATCACAGATACGCAGTATTTT. Translating it yields CASSQETSGGITDTQYF.

The V and J genes are TRBV29-1 and TRBJ1-5; 8 positions match TRBD1. After removal of 8 bases from V and 3 bases from J, the junction contained 3 bases not matched to a gene. There are 12 residues in the CDR3. In germline, CDR1 is SQVTM, CDR2 ANQGSEA. This CDR3 is CSTGQDNQPQHF. The CDR3 DNA follows: TGCAGCACGGGACAGGACAATCAGCCCCAGCATTTT.